This paragraph covers one T cell receptor (beta chain) sequence. Its antigen is undetermined. The sample originates from a study of shared clonotypes between healthy human individuals. Study information: For every donor, three CD4 naive, three CD4 memory, two CD8 naive and one CD8 memory plates were used. Study findings and constraints: Large sequencing depth failed to make sorted-subset sequencing complete, rarefaction showed. Estimated richness values were generally larger in naive subsets than in memory subsets.

The protocol was immunoSEQ multiplex PCR, while the TCRdb copy is restricted to in-frame clones and leaves out a portion. The table lists around 2.1 million clones, 90% to 95% of them singletons. The germline V gene has CDR1 LGHNA and CDR2 YNFKEQ. The ends were cut back, 6 bases at V and 2 bases at J, with 8 bases in the middle. The CDR3 sequence is 13 residues long. Naive CD8 cells lacked CD45RO, underwent positive selection for CCR7 and left out terminally differentiated effector memory CD45RA+ cells. The specimen sequenced was naive CD8+ T cells from PBMCs. The TCR was taken from a man between 18 and 29 years old in good health. Some clones in this sample may be carry-over from other donors' samples. The V call is TRBV4-2, the J call TRBJ2-1; D uncertain. The CDR3 is CASSPPAYNEQFF. CDR3 coding DNA: TGTGCCAGCAGTCCCCCAGCCTACAATGAGCAGTTCTTC.